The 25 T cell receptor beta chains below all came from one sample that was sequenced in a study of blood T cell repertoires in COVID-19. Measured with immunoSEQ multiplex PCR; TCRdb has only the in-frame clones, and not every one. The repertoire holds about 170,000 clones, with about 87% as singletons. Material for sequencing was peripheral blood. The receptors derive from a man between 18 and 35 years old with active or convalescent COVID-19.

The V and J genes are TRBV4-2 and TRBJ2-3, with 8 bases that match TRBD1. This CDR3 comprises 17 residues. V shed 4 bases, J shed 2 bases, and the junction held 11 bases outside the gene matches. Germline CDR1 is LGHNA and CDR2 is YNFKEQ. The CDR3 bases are TGTGCCAGCAGCCCACGGACAGGGAATGAGGTCACAGATACGCAGTATTTT. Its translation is CASSPRTGNEVTDTQYF.

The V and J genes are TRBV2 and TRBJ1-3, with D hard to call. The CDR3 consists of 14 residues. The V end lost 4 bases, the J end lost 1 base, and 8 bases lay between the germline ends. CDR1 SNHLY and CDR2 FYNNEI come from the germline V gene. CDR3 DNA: TGTGCCAGCAGTGTAGAGGAGTCTGGAAACACCATATATTTT. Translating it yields CASSVEESGNTIYF.

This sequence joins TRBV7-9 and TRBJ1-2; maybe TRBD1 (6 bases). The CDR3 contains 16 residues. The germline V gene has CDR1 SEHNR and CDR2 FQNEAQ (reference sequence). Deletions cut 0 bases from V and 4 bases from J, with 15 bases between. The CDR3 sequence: CASSLAPGQTFYGYTF. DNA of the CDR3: TGTGCCAGCAGCTTAGCGCCCGGACAGACTTTCTATGGCTACACCTTC. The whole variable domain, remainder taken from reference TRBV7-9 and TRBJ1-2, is DTGVSQNPRHKITKRGQNVTFRCDPISEHNRLYWYRQTLGQGPEFLTYFQNEAQLEKSRLLSDRFSAERPKGSFSTLEIQRTEQGDSAMYLCASSLAPGQTFYGYTFGSGTRLTVV.

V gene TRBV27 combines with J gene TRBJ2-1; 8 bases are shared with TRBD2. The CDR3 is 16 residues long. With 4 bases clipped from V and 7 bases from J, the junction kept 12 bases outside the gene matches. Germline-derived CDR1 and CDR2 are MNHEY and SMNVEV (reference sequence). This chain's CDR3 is CASSSRIGLAENEQFF. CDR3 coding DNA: TGTGCCAGCAGTTCCCGAATCGGACTAGCCGAAAATGAGCAGTTCTTC.

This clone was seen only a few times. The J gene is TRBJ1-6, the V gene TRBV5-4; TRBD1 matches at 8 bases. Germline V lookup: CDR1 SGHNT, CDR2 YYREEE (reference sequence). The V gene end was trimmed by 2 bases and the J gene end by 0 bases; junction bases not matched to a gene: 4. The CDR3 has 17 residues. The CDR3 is CASSFGQGVSYNSPLHF. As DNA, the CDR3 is TGTGCCAGCAGCTTCGGACAGGGAGTCTCCTATAATTCACCCCTCCACTTT.

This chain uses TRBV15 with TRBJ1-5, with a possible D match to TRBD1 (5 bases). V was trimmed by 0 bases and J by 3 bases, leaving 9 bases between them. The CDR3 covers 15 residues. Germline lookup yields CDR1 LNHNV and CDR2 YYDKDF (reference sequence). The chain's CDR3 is CATSRDRGINQPQHF. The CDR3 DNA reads TGTGCCACCAGCAGAGATCGGGGGATCAATCAGCCCCAGCATTTT.

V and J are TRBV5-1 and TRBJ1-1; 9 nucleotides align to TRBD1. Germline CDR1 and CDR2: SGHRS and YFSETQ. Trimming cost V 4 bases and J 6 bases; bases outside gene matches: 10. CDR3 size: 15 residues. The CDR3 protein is CASSPRDRAFAEAFF. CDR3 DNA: TGCGCCAGCAGCCCGAGGGACAGGGCATTTGCTGAAGCTTTCTTT.

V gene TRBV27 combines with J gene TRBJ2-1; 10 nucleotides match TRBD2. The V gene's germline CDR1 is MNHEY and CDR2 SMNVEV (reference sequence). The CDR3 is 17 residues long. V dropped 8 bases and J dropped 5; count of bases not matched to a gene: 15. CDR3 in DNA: TGTGCCAGCGGCTCACCTGGACTAGCGGATCTTAACAATGAGCAGTTCTTC. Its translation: CASGSPGLADLNNEQFF.

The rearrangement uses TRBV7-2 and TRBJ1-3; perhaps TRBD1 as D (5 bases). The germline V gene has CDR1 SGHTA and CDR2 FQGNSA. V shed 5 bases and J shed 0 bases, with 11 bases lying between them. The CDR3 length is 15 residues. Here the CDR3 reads CASSPGGGSGNTIYF. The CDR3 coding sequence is TGTGCCAGCAGCCCGGGCGGGGGCTCTGGAAACACCATATATTTT.

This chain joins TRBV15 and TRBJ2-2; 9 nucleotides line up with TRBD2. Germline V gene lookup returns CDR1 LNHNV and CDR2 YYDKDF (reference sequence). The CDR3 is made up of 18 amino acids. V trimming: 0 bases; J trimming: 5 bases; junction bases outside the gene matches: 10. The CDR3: CATSRDGQGLARTGELFF. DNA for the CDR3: TGTGCCACCAGCAGAGATGGGCAAGGACTAGCGCGGACCGGGGAGCTGTTTTTT.

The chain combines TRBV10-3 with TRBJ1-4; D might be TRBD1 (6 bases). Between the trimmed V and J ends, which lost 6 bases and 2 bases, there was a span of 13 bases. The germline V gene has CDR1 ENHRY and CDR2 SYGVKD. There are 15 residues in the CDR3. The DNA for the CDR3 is TGTGCCATCAGCGCCCTGAGGGGGACTAATGAAAAACTGTTTTTT. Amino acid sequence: CAISALRGTNEKLFF.

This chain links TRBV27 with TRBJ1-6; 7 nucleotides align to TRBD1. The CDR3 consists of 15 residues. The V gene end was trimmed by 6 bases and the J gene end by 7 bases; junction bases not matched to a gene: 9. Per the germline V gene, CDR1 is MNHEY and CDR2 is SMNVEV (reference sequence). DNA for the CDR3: TGTGCCAGCAGACCCGACAGGGTTGGAAATTCACCCCTCCACTTT. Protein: CASRPDRVGNSPLHF.

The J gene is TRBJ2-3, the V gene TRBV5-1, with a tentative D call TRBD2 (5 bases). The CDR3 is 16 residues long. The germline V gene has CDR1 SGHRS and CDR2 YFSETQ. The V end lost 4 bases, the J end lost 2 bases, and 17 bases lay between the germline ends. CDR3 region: CASSPRSAGNTDTQYF. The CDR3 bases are TGCGCCAGCAGCCCCAGGTCTGCGGGCAACACAGATACGCAGTATTTT.

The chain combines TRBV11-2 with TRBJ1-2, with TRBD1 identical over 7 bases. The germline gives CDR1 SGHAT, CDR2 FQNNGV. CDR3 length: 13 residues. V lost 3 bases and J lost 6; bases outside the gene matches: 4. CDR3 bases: TGTGCCAGCAGCTTGACAGGGATGGATGGCTACACCTTC. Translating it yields CASSLTGMDGYTF.

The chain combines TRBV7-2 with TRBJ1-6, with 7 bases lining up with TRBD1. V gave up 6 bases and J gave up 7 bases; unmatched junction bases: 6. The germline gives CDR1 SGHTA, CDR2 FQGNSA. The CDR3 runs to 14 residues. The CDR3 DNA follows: TGTGCCAGCAGTCCCGGGACAGAAAATTCACCCCTCCACTTT. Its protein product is CASSPGTENSPLHF. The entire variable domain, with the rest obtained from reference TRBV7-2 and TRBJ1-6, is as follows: GAGVSQSPSNKVTEKGKDVELRCDPISGHTALYWYRQSLGQGLEFLIYFQGNSAPDKSGLPSDRFSAERTGGSVSTLTIQRTQQEDSAVYLCASSPGTENSPLHFGNGTRLTVT.

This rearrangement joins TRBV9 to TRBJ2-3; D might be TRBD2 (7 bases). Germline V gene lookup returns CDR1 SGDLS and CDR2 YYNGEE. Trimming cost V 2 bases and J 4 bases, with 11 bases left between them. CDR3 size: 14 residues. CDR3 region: CASSVGGRPDTQYF. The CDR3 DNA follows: TGTGCCAGCAGCGTCGGGGGGCGCCCAGATACGCAGTATTTT.

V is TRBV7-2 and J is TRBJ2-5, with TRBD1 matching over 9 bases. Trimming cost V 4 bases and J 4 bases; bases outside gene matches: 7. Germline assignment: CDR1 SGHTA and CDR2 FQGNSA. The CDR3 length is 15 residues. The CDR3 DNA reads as TGTGCCAGCAGCTCAGGGGACAGGGTGAGAGAGACCCAGTACTTC. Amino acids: CASSSGDRVRETQYF.

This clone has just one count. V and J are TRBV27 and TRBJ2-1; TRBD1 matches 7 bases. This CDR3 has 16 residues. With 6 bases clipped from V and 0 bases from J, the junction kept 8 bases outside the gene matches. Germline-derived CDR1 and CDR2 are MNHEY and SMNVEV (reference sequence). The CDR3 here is CASSPRGPSSYNEQFF. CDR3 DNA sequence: TGTGCCAGCAGCCCTAGGGGGCCGAGCTCCTACAATGAGCAGTTCTTC.

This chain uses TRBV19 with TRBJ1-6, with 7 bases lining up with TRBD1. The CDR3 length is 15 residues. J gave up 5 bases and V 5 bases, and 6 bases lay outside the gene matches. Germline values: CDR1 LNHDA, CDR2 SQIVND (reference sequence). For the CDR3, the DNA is TGTGCCAGTAGTCCTCAAGACAGGGATAATTCACCCCTCCACTTT. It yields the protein CASSPQDRDNSPLHF. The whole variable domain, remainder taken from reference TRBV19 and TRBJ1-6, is DGGITQSPKYLFRKEGQNVTLSCEQNLNHDAMYWYRQDPGQGLRLIYYSQIVNDFQKGDIAEGYSVSREKKESFPLTVTSAQKNPTAFYLCASSPQDRDNSPLHFGNGTRLTVT.

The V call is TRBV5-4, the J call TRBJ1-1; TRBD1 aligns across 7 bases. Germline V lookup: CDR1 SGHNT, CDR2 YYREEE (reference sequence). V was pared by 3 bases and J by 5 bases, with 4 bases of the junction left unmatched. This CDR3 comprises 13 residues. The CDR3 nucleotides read TGTGCCAGCAGCTATGGCAGGGGGACTGAAGCTTTCTTT. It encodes CASSYGRGTEAFF.

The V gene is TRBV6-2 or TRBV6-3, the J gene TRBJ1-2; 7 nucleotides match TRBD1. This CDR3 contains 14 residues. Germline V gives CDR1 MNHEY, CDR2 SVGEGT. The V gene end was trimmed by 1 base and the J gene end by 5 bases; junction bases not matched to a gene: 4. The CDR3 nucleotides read TGTGCCAGCAGTTACTTGGGACAGTTATATGGCTACACCTTC. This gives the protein CASSYLGQLYGYTF.

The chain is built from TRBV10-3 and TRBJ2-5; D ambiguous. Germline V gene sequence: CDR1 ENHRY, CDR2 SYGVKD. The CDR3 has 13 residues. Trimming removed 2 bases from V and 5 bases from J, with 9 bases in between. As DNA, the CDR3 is TGTGCCATCAGTGAGGAGTCCGTTGAGACCCAGTACTTC. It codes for CAISEESVETQYF.

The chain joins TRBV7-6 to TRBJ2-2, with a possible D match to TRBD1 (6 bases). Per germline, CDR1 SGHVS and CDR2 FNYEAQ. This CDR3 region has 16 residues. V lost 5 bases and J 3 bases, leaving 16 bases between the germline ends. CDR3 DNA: TGTGCCAGCAGCGCTCGCAGGGACACCGACACCGGGGAGCTGTTTTTT. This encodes CASSARRDTDTGELFF.

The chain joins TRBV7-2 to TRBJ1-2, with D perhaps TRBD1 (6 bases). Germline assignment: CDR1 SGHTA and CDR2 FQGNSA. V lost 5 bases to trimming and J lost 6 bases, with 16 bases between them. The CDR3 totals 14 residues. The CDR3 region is CASSQHRVLDGYTF. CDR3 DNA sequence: TGTGCCAGCAGCCAACACAGGGTCTTGGATGGCTACACCTTC.

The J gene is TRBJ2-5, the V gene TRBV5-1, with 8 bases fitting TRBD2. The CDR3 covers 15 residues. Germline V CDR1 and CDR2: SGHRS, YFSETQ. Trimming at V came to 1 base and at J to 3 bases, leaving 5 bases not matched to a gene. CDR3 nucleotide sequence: TGCGCCAGCAGCTTGATGCAAGCGGGGGAAGAGACCCAGTACTTC. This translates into CASSLMQAGEETQYF.